Listed below are T cell receptor beta chains from one sample, sequenced in a study of T cells after yellow fever vaccination. TCRdb called the 5' RACE reads again in MiXCR, with one record for every CDR3 protein. The sample has some 350,000 distinct CDR3 sequences; around a tenth are singletons. Sequencing was performed on PBMCs, taken on the day of the first yellow fever vaccination. Receptors were obtained from a man aged 18 to 30 who received the YFV17D yellow fever vaccine. CDR3s include the opening cysteine and the closing phenylalanine or tryptophan. A D gene is named only where the DNA matches it firmly. A clone size is listed for some rows: how often the clone was seen (once, few, many), or a class if it is expanded.

d_call,j_call,clone_size,v_call,cdr3_aa,cdr3_nt
TRBD2,TRBJ2-3,once,TRBV5-4,CASSLGTGRVADTQYF,TGTGCCAGCAGCTTGGGGACCGGGAGGGTGGCAGATACGCAGTATTTT
-,TRBJ1-6,few,TRBV12-3/TRBV12-4,CASSTPNKWGLWDSPLHF,TGTGCCAGCAGTACCCCCAACAAATGGGGTTTATGGGATTCACCCCTCCACTTT
-,TRBJ1-4,-,TRBV20-1,CSAHKGWGTNEKLFF,TGCAGTGCCCACAAGGGCTGGGGAACTAATGAAAAACTGTTTTTT
-,TRBJ1-5,-,TRBV6-2/TRBV6-3,CASSFPGHGNQPQHF,TGTGCCAGCAGTTTCCCGGGACATGGTAATCAGCCCCAGCATTTT
TRBD1,TRBJ1-6,-,TRBV4-3,CASSQDRPGTGGSPLHF,TGCGCCAGCAGCCAAGATAGACCCGGGACAGGGGGATCACCCCTCCACTTT
-,TRBJ2-2,few,TRBV24-1,CATGDENTGELFF,TGTGCCACCGGGGACGAGAACACCGGGGAGCTGTTTTTT
TRBD2,TRBJ2-2,many,TRBV7-2,CASSFGLDTGELFF,TGTGCCAGCAGCTTCGGACTAGACACCGGGGAGCTGTTTTTT
TRBD1,TRBJ2-7,few,TRBV7-2,CASSLSPAGGGYEQYF,TGTGCCAGCAGCTTAAGTCCGGCAGGGGGTGGCTACGAGCAGTACTTC
-,TRBJ2-7,few,TRBV5-1,CASSLPPGLGEQYF,TGCGCCAGCAGCTTGCCCCCCGGGCTCGGCGAGCAGTACTTC
-,TRBJ1-6,-,TRBV5-1,CASSLFRNSPLHF,TGCGCCAGCAGCTTGTTCAGGAATTCACCCCTCCACTTT
-,TRBJ2-3,-,TRBV29-1,CSVSSGEDTQYF,TGCAGCGTTTCCTCGGGCGAAGATACGCAGTATTTT
-,TRBJ1-3,-,TRBV20-1,CSAYGNTIYF,TGCAGTGCGTATGGAAACACCATATATTTT
-,TRBJ2-2,-,TRBV27,CASSFLGRDTGELFF,TGTGCCAGCAGTTTTTTGGGGCGCGACACCGGGGAGCTGTTTTTT
-,TRBJ1-2,few,TRBV24-1,CATSEGDIYGYTF,TGTGCCACCAGTGAAGGAGACATCTATGGCTACACCTTC
TRBD2,TRBJ2-1,-,TRBV3-1,CASSPFRLADYNEQFF,TGTGCCAGCAGCCCTTTTCGGCTAGCGGACTACAATGAGCAGTTCTTC
-,TRBJ1-2,few,TRBV4-1,CASSQLVQALNYGYTF,TGCGCCAGCAGCCAGTTAGTTCAGGCCCTCAACTATGGCTACACCTTC
TRBD1,TRBJ1-5,many,TRBV10-3,CAIRGQGDQPQHF,TGTGCCATCAGAGGACAGGGGGATCAGCCCCAGCATTTT
-,TRBJ1-6,few,TRBV14,CASSFSNSPLHF,TGTGCCAGCAGCTTTTCCAATTCACCCCTCCACTTT
TRBD1,TRBJ2-7,-,TRBV4-1,CASSQVQDRAYEQYF,TGCGCCAGCAGCCAAGTCCAGGACAGGGCCTACGAGCAGTACTTC
TRBD1,TRBJ2-7,many,TRBV7-9,CASSPRTGSYEQYF,TGTGCCAGCAGCCCGCGGACAGGGAGCTACGAGCAGTACTTC
-,TRBJ2-6,-,TRBV7-9,CASGQRSGANVLTF,TGTGCCAGCGGTCAACGCTCTGGGGCCAACGTCCTGACTTTC
TRBD2,TRBJ2-3,few,TRBV15,CATSRDLGLGIDTQYF,TGTGCCACCAGCAGAGATTTGGGACTAGGGATAGATACGCAGTATTTT
-,TRBJ1-6,few,TRBV7-9,CASSPFNTPLHF,TGTGCCAGCAGCCCCTTTAATACACCCCTCCACTTT
TRBD2,TRBJ2-1,few,TRBV6-5,CASSFTSGITYNEQFF,TGTGCCAGCAGTTTTACTAGCGGGATCACCTACAATGAGCAGTTCTTC
-,TRBJ2-3,few,TRBV7-9,CASSSRGRDTQYF,TGTGCCAGCAGCTCCCGGGGGCGGGATACGCAGTATTTT
TRBD1,TRBJ1-1,few,TRBV4-2,CASSQGRPQGDTEAFF,TGTGCCAGCAGCCAAGGACGCCCTCAGGGGGACACTGAAGCTTTCTTT
TRBD1,TRBJ2-7,-,TRBV5-1,CASSLAPSGQGPTYEQYF,TGCGCCAGCAGCTTGGCCCCATCGGGACAGGGACCTACCTACGAGCAGTACTTC
-,TRBJ1-1,-,TRBV5-1,CASNWGDDTEAFF,TGCGCCAGCAATTGGGGGGACGACACTGAAGCTTTCTTT
TRBD1,TRBJ1-1,-,TRBV6-1,CASSTGVPNTEAFF,TGTGCCAGCAGTACAGGGGTGCCGAACACTGAAGCTTTCTTT
TRBD1,TRBJ1-1,-,TRBV4-1,CASSQGIGAGGFNTEAFF,TGCGCCAGCAGCCAAGGGATAGGTGCAGGGGGCTTTAACACTGAAGCTTTCTTT
-,TRBJ2-3,few,TRBV12-3/TRBV12-4,CASSFRVPDTQYF,TGTGCCAGCAGTTTTAGGGTTCCAGATACGCAGTATTTT
-,TRBJ2-6,-,TRBV7-3,CASSPMGGILSGANVLTF,TGTGCCAGCAGCCCGATGGGGGGAATCCTCTCTGGGGCCAACGTCCTGACTTTC
TRBD2,TRBJ2-3,few,TRBV6-5,CASSSTSGLTQYF,TGTGCCAGCAGTTCAACTAGCGGGCTTACGCAGTATTTT
TRBD2,TRBJ2-1,few,TRBV7-2,CATAGGLAGVHDEQFF,TGTGCCACTGCTGGGGGACTAGCGGGGGTACATGATGAGCAGTTCTTC
TRBD2,TRBJ2-1,-,TRBV12-3/TRBV12-4,CASSLRGGAAYNEQFF,TGTGCCAGCAGTTTAAGGGGAGGGGCGGCCTACAATGAGCAGTTCTTC
TRBD2,TRBJ2-1,many,TRBV4-1,CASSRETSGDYNEQFF,TGCGCCAGCAGCCGCGAGACTAGCGGGGACTACAATGAGCAGTTCTTC
-,TRBJ1-3,-,TRBV28,CASSLIGRTGNTIYF,TGTGCCAGCAGCTTAATCGGTAGGACTGGAAACACCATATATTTT
TRBD1,TRBJ1-2,-,TRBV12-3/TRBV12-4,CASSSRDRSYGGYTF,TGTGCCAGCAGTTCCCGGGACAGGTCTTATGGTGGCTACACCTTC
-,TRBJ1-1,many,TRBV7-9,CASSSLSNTEAFF,TGTGCCAGCAGCTCCCTCTCGAACACTGAAGCTTTCTTT
-,TRBJ2-2,few,TRBV11-2,CASSGASRTGELFF,TGTGCCAGCAGCGGCGCGTCGCGCACCGGGGAGCTGTTTTTT
-,TRBJ2-7,many,TRBV2,CASSDVGAGLKQYF,TGTGCCAGCAGTGATGTGGGGGCCGGCTTGAAGCAGTACTTC
-,TRBJ2-7,few,TRBV20-1,CSAQDTASSYEQYF,TGCAGTGCCCAGGACACGGCGAGCTCCTACGAGCAGTACTTC
-,TRBJ2-5,few,TRBV5-1,CASSEGESETQYF,TGCGCCAGCAGCGAAGGAGAGTCGGAGACCCAGTACTTC